This T cell receptor (beta chain) emerged from a study of T cell repertoires in cytomegalovirus infection. Study background: It can be stated that public TCR beta signatures indicated CMV infection as well as a matching HLA type.

Comment on this clonotype: The antigen is not known.

CDR1 is MNHEY, CDR2 SVGAGI, per germline. This CDR3 has 16 amino acids. Trimming took 3 bases from V and 5 from J, leaving 19 bases between them. TCRdb recomputed calls from the reads with MiXCR, one row per CDR3 protein. Of approximately 750,000 distinct CDR3 sequences listed, 35% to 40% are singletons. The study, taken as a whole, reports: There were HLA-C-restricted CMV-specific TCR beta clonotypes dominating the ex vivo response.

The source of this sequence is a human donor in good health (CMV status not recorded). Some clones in this sample may be carry-over from other donors' samples. The sequencing input was PBMCs. The chain uses TRBV6-5 and TRBJ2-5; the D is unclear. The CDR3 coding sequence is TGTGCCAGCAGTTATCAAACGAGGCTTTCCTGGGAGACCCAGTACTTC. It yields the protein CASSYQTRLSWETQYF.